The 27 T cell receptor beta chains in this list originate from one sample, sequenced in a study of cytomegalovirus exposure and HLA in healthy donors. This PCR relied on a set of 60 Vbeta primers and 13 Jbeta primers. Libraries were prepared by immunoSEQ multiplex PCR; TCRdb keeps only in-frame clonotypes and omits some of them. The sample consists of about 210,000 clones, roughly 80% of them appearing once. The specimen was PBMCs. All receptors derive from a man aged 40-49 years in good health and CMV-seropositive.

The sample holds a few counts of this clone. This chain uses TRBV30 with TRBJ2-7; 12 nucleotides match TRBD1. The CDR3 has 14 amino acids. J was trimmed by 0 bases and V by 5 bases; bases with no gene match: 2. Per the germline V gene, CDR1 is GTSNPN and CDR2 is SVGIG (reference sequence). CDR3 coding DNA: TGTGCCTGGGGGACAGGGGGCTACTCCTACGAGCAGTACTTC. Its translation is CAWGTGGYSYEQYF.

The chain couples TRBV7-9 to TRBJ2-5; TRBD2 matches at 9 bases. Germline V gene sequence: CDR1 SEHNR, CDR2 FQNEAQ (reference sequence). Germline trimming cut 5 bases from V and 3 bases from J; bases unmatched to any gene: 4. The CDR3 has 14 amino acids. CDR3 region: CASSRRTSEETQYF. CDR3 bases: TGTGCCAGCAGCCGCAGGACTAGCGAAGAGACCCAGTACTTC.

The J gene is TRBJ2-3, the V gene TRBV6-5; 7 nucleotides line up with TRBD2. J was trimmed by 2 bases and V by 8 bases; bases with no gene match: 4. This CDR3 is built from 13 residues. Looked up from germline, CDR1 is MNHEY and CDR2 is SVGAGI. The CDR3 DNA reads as TGTGCCAGCTCTAGCGGATACACAGATACGCAGTATTTT. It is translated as CASSSGYTDTQYF.

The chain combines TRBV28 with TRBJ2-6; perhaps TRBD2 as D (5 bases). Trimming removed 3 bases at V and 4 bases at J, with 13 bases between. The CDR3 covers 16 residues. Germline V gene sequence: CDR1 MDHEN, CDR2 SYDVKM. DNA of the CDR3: TGTGCCAGCAGTTTTCGGGGTGCTTGGGGGGCCAACGTCCTGACTTTC. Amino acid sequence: CASSFRGAWGANVLTF.

CDR3 in amino acids: CASSRGQWDNTEAFF. In DNA form, the CDR3 reads TGTGCCAGCAGCAGAGGACAATGGGATAACACTGAAGCTTTCTTT. The chain links TRBV7-6 to TRBJ1-1; tentative D call: TRBD1 (5 bases). The CDR3 sequence is 15 residues long. The germline V gene encodes CDR1 SGHVS and CDR2 FNYEAQ. Trimming cost V 5 bases and J 2 bases, with 15 bases left between them.

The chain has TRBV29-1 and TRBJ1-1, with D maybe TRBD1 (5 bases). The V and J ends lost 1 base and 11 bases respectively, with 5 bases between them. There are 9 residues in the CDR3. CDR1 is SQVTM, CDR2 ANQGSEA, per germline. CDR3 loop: CSVEAGAFF. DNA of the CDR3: TGCAGCGTTGAAGCAGGGGCTTTCTTT.

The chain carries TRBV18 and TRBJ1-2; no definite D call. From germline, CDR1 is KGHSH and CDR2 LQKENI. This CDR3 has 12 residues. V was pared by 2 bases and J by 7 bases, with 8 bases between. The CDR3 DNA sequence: TGTGCCAGCTCACCAGGCCTGTCTGGCTACACCTTC. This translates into CASSPGLSGYTF.

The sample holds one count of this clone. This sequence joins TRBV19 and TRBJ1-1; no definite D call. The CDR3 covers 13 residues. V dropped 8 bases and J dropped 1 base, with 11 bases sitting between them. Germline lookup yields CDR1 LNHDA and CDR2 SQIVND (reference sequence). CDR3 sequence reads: CASGITANTEAFF. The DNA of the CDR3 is TGTGCCAGTGGAATAACAGCGAACACTGAAGCTTTCTTT.

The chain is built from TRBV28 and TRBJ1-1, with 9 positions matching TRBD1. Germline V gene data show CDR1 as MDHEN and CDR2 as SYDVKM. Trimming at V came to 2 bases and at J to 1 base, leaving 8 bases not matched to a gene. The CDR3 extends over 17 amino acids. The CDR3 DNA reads TGTGCCAGCAGTTTAGCGGGACAGGGTGGGCCGAACACTGAAGCTTTCTTT. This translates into CASSLAGQGGPNTEAFF.

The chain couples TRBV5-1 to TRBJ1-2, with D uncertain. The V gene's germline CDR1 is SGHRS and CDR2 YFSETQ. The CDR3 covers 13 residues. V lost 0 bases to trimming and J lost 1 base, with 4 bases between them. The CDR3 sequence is CASSLGSNYGYTF. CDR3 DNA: TGCGCCAGCAGCTTGGGGAGTAACTATGGCTACACCTTC.

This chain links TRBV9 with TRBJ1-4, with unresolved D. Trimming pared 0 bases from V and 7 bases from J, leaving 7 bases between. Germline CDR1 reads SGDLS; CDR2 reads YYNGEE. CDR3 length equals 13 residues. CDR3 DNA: TGTGCCAGCAGCGTAGACGAGGCTGAAAAACTGTTTTTT. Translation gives CASSVDEAEKLFF.

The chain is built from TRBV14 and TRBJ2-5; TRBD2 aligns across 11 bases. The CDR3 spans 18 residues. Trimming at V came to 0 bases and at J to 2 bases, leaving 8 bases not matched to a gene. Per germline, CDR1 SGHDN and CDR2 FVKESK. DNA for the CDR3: TGTGCCAGCAGCCAAGATTCCCTAAGACTAGCGGGACAAGAGACCCAGTACTTC. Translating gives CASSQDSLRLAGQETQYF. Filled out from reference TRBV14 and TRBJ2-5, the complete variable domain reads EAGVTQFPSHSVIEKGQTVTLRCDPISGHDNLYWYRRVMGKEIKFLLHFVKESKQDESGMPNNRFLAERTGGTYSTLKVQPAELEDSGVYFCASSQDSLRLAGQETQYFGPGTRLLVL.

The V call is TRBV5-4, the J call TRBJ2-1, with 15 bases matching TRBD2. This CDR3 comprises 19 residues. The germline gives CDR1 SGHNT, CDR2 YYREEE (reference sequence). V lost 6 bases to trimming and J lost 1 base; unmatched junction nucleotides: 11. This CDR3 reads CASIGPGLAGGESYNEQFF. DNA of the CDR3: TGTGCCAGCATTGGTCCGGGACTAGCGGGAGGCGAGTCCTACAATGAGCAGTTCTTC. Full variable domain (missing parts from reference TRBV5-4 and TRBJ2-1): ETGVTQSPTHLIKTRGQQVTLRCSSQSGHNTVSWYQQALGQGPQFIFQYYREEENGRGNFPPRFSGLQFPNYSSELNVNALELDDSALYLCASIGPGLAGGESYNEQFFGPGTRLTVL.

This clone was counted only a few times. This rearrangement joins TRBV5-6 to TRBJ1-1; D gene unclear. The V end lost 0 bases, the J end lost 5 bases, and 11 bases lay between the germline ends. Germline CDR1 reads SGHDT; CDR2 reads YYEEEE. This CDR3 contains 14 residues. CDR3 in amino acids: CASSLGRTGTEAFF. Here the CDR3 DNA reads TGTGCCAGCAGCTTGGGACGGACTGGGACTGAAGCTTTCTTT.

CDR3: CASKFRGSSYEQYF. CDR3 in DNA: TGTGCCAGCAAGTTCAGGGGGAGCTCCTACGAGCAGTACTTC. V is TRBV2 and J is TRBJ2-7, with 7 bases matching TRBD1. J lost 0 bases, V lost 7 bases, and 6 bases had no gene match. This CDR3 region has 14 residues. CDR1 and CDR2 from the germline V gene are SNHLY and FYNNEI.

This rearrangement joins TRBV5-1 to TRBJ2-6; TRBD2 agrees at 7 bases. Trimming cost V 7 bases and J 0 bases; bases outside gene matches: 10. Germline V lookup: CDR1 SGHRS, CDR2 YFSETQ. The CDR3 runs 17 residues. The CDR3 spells CASYPGTTLSGANVLTF. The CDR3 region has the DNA TGCGCCAGCTATCCCGGGACTACCCTCTCTGGGGCCAACGTCCTGACTTTC.

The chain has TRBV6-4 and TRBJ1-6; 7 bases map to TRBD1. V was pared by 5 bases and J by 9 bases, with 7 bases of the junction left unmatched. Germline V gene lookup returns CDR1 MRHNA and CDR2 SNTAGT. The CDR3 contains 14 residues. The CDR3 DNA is TGTGCCAGCAGTCCGACAGGGCAAGGTTCACCCCTCCACTTT. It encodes CASSPTGQGSPLHF.

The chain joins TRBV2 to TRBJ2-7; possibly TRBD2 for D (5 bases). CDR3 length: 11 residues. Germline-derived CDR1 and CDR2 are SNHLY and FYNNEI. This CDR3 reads CASGPGESRNV. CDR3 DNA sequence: TGTGCCAGCGGTCCTGGGGAGTCCCGGAACGTC.

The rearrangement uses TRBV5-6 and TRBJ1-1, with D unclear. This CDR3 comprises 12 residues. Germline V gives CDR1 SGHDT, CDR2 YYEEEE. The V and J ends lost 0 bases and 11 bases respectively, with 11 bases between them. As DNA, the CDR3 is TGTGCCAGCAGCTTGGGGAGCATTGAGGCTTTCTTT. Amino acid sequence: CASSLGSIEAFF.

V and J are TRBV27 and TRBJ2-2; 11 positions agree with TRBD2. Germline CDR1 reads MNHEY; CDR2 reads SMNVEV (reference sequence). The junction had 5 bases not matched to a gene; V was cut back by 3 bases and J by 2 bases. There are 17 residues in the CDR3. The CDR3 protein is CASSFLGLAANTGELFF. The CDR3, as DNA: TGTGCCAGCAGTTTCCTGGGACTAGCGGCAAACACCGGGGAGCTGTTTTTT.

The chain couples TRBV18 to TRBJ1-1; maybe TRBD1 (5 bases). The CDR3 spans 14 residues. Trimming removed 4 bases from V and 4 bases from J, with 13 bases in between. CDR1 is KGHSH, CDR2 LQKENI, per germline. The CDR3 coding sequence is TGTGCCAGCTCACAGTCATGGGGGGTCACTGAAGCTTTCTTT. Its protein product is CASSQSWGVTEAFF.

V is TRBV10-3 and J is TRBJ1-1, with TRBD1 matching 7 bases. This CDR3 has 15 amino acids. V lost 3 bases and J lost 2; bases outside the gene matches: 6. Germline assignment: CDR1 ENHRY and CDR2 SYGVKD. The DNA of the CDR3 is TGTGCCATCAGTGAACGGGGACAGCCCAACACTGAAGCTTTCTTT. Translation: CAISERGQPNTEAFF.

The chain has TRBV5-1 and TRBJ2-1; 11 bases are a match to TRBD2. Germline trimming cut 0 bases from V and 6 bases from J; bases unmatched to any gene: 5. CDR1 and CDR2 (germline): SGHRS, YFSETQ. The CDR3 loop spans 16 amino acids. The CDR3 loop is CASSLVGLAVSNEQFF. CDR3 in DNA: TGCGCCAGCAGCTTGGTGGGACTAGCGGTATCCAATGAGCAGTTCTTC.

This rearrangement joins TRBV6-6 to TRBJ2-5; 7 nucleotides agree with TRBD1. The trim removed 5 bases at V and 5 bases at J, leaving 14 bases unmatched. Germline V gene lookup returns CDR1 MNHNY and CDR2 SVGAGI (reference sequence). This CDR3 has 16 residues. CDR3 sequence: CASSLPGTARLETQYF. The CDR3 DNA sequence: TGTGCCAGCAGTCTCCCCGGGACAGCTCGATTGGAGACCCAGTACTTC.

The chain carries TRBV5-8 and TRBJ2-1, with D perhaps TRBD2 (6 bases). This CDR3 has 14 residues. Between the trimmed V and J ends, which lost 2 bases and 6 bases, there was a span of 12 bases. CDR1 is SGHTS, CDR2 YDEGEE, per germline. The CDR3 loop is CASSFFSGVNEQFF. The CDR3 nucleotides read TGTGCCAGCAGCTTTTTCTCGGGAGTCAATGAGCAGTTCTTC.

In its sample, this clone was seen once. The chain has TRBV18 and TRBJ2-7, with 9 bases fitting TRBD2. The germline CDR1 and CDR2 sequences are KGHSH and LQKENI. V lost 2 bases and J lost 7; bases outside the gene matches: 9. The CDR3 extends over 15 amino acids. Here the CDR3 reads CASSPASGTSREQYV. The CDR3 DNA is TGTGCCAGCTCACCAGCTAGCGGGACTAGCCGGGAGCAGTACGTC.

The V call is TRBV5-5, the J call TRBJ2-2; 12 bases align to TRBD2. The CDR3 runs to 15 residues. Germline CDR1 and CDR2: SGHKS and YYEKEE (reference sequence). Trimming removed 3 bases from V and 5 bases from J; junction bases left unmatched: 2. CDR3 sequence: CASSWTSGTTGELFF. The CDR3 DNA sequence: TGTGCCAGCAGCTGGACTAGCGGGACAACCGGGGAGCTGTTTTTT.